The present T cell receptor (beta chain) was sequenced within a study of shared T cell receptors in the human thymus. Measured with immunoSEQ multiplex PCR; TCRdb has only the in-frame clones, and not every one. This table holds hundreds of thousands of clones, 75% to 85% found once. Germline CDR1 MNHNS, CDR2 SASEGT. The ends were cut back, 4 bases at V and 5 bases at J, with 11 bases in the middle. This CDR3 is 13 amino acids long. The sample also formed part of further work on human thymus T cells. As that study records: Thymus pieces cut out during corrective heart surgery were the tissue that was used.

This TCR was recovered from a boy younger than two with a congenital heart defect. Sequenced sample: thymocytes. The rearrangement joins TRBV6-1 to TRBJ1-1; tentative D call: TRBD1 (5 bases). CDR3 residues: CASSGGRGTEAFF. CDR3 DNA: TGTGCCAGCAGTGGGGGGAGGGGTACTGAAGCTTTCTTT.